This T cell receptor beta chain was recovered during a study of regulatory T cells. The CDR3 is 13 residues long. The germline V gene encodes CDR1 MNHEY and CDR2 SMNVEV (reference sequence). Trimming left V 5 bases short and J 1 base short, with 8 bases between. Autoimmunity was present in every CD3G-deficient patient, worse in two. The primer mix had 52 TRBV and 13 TRBJ primers. Clones were read by immunoSEQ multiplex PCR, and TCRdb kept only the in-frame ones, dropping some. The sample has some 20,000 clones; roughly 93% are singletons. The sequence came from a child aged 2 to 10 with CD3G deficiency. This chain uses TRBV27 with TRBJ1-1, with D maybe TRBD1 (6 bases). The specimen was CD8+ T cells sorted from blood. CDR3 sequence (DNA): TGTGCCAGCAGTCAGGGGCCGAACACTGAAGCTTTCTTT. Its translation: CASSQGPNTEAFF.